This T cell receptor (beta chain) was observed in a study of blood T cell repertoires in COVID-19. At the level of the study: The United States, Italy and Spain provided the acute and convalescent COVID-19 samples. The cDNA or gDNA used as material had been derived from T cells, B-cell-depleted T cells, or PBMCs.

Germline loops: CDR1 MNHNY, CDR2 SVGAGI (reference sequence). V was clipped by 2 bases and J by 4 bases; unmatched bases: 4. The CDR3 contains 15 residues. Original data processing: Nucleated cell counts were estimated from reference gene primer amplification. TCRdb's table, derived via immunoSEQ multiplex PCR, lists solely in-frame clones and lacks some. For V, J and clone size, that table is used; D and trimming come from the DNA. The table records some 250,000 clones, 75% to 90% of them present only once. The sequencing sample was made of peripheral blood. The chain recombines TRBV6-6 with TRBJ1-2; TRBD1 agrees at 10 bases. This TCR was sampled from a man aged 35 to 55 with acute or convalescent COVID-19. CDR3 in amino acids: CASSYRTGGVYGYTF. For the CDR3, the DNA is TGTGCCAGCAGTTACCGGACAGGGGGGGTCTATGGCTACACCTTC.